This TCR beta chain was sequenced during a study of T cell responses to AZD1222 COVID-19 vaccine. General study points: Increased Spike-specific TCR breadth and depth were observed after two AZD1222 doses. Researchers report vaccine-associated CD4 TCRs spanning spike, with dominance at 160-218 and 743-854. The donor cohort was predominantly white British with a female majority, and clonal diversity may have been underestimated.

This table comes from immunoSEQ multiplex PCR, and its TCRdb copy is limited to in-frame clones, with some not included. The sample lists over 110,000 clones, about 92% occurring once. The V end was cut by 4 bases, the J end by 1 base, with 15 bases between. Germline V gene data show CDR1 as SGHRS and CDR2 as YFSETQ. CDR3 size: 15 residues. With respect to this clone: Its specificity is unknown.

This receptor was taken from an adult in good health. The specimen was peripheral blood, collected on day 0 of AZD1222 vaccination. V and J are TRBV5-1 and TRBJ2-7, with unresolved D. The CDR3: CASSLDLSGSYEQYF. CDR3 coding DNA: TGCGCCAGCAGCCTGGACCTGAGTGGGTCCTACGAGCAGTACTTC.